This is a list of T cell receptor beta chains from one sample in a study of tumor-infiltrating lymphocytes in oesophageal squamous cell carcinoma. A single record per CDR3 protein comes from TCRdb applying MiXCR to the PCR reads. The sample includes under 20,000 distinct CDR3 sequences, 50% of them seen just once. The sequencing input was esophageal tumor tissue. Source of these receptors: a male donor with esophageal squamous cell carcinoma. Each CDR3 is given with its conserved first and last residue. Each record gives: J gene, V gene, D gene, clone size, CDR3 DNA, CDR3 protein. D genes are given only for firm matches. Not every row has a clone size; where given, it reads once, few, many or a size class.

TRBJ2-6 | TRBV7-2 | TRBD1 | many | TGTGCCAGCAGCTTAAATCAAGGGGGCGCTGGGGCCAACGTCCTGACTTTC | CASSLNQGGAGANVLTF
TRBJ2-3 | TRBV7-1 | NA | NA | TGTGCCAGCAGTAATTCTAATACTGGCGATACGCAGTATTTT | CASSNSNTGDTQYF
TRBJ2-1 | TRBV7-8 | NA | few | TGTGCCAGCAGCTTAGTCCAGGCGGAATGGTTGGTCAATGAGCAGTTCTTC | CASSLVQAEWLVNEQFF
TRBJ1-2 | TRBV10-3 | TRBD1 | many | TGTGCCATCAATGGACAGGAGGAGTATGGCTACACCTTC | CAINGQEEYGYTF
TRBJ2-5 | TRBV6-6 | NA | NA | TGTGCCAGCAGTTACTCTCATACCGGCGGGCTAGCCGGGACCGATGAGACCCAGTACTTC | CASSYSHTGGLAGTDETQYF
TRBJ2-7 | TRBV6-9 | TRBD1 | NA | TGTGCCAGCAGTCGGGACAGGGGGAGCCACGAGCAGTACTTC | CASSRDRGSHEQYF
TRBJ1-1 | TRBV7-2 | NA | NA | TGTGCCAGCAGTTGGGGACTTACGAACACTGAACCTTTCTTT | CASSWGLTNTEPFF
TRBJ1-1 | TRBV11-2 | NA | NA | TGTGCCAGCAGCTTAGATCGAGGAGGACCTAGGAAAGCTTTCTTT | CASSLDRGGPRKAFF
TRBJ2-3 | TRBV7-2 | NA | NA | TGTGCCAGCAGCTTAGTTGGGCCAGATACGCAGTATTTT | CASSLVGPDTQYF
TRBJ2-5 | TRBV6-1 | NA | NA | TGTGCCAGCAGTGATGGGTCAGAATCTGAGACCCAGTACTTC | CASSDGSESETQYF
TRBJ1-1 | TRBV6-5 | TRBD1 | NA | TGTGCCAGCACGGGACAGATGAACACTGAAGCTTTCTTT | CASTGQMNTEAFF
TRBJ2-2 | TRBV7-3 | NA | many | TGTGCCAGCAGAGACCTTGTCACCGGGGAGCTGTTTTTT | CASRDLVTGELFF
TRBJ2-7 | TRBV6-6 | TRBD1 | NA | TGTGCCAGCAGTTACTCCCGGGACAGGGCCTACGAGCAGTACTTC | CASSYSRDRAYEQYF
TRBJ2-7 | TRBV19 | TRBD2 | many | TGTGCCAGTAGTATGGACGGGGGGTCTGGAAATACCTACGAGCAGTACTTC | CASSMDGGSGNTYEQYF
TRBJ1-1 | TRBV7-2 | NA | NA | TGTGCCAGCAGCTTACGGGGGAACACTGAAGCTTTCTTT | CASSLRGNTEAFF
TRBJ1-5 | TRBV18 | TRBD1 | NA | TGTGCCAGCTCACCAGACAGGGAACAGCCCCAGCATTTT | CASSPDREQPQHF
TRBJ2-3 | TRBV7-3 | TRBD2 | NA | TGTGCCAGCAGCGCGGGGGGGTCTACAGATACGCAGTATTTT | CASSAGGSTDTQYF
TRBJ2-5 | TRBV6-6 | TRBD2 | NA | TGTGCCAGCACCGAGACCCTAGCGGGAGAAGAGACCCAGTACTTC | CASTETLAGEETQYF
TRBJ2-5 | TRBV6-2/TRBV6-3 | TRBD2 | few | TGTGCCAGCAGATTGGGACTAGCGGGAGTCACCCAGTACTTC | CASRLGLAGVTQYF
TRBJ2-1 | TRBV7-2 | TRBD1 | NA | TGTGCCAGCAGCTCAAACAGGGGGCTGGGCAATGAGCAGTTCTTC | CASSSNRGLGNEQFF
TRBJ1-1 | TRBV5-4 | NA | many | TGTGCCAGCAGCCCCCGGGGGGGGGTGAACACTGAAGCTTTCTTT | CASSPRGGVNTEAFF
TRBJ2-5 | TRBV7-3 | NA | NA | TGTGCCAGCAGCGCCCTTCTGGAGGGTGAGCAGTACTTC | CASSALLEGEQYF